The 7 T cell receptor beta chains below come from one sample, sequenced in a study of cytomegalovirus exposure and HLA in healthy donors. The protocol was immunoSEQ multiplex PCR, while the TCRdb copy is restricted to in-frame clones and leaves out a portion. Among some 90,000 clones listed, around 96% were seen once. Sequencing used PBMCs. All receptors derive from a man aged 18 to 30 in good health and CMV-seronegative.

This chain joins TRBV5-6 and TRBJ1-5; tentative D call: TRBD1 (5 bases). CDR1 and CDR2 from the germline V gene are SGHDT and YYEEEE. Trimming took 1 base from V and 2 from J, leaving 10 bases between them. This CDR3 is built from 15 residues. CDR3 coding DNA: TGTGCCAGCAGCTTGCAGGGCCAGGGCAATCAGCCCCAGCATTTT. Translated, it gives CASSLQGQGNQPQHF.

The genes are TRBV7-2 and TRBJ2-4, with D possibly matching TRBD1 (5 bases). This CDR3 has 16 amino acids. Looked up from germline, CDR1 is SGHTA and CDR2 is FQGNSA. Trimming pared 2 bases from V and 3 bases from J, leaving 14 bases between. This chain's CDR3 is CASSLHLGPGKNIQYF. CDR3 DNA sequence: TGTGCCAGCAGCTTACATTTGGGGCCCGGCAAAAACATTCAGTACTTC.

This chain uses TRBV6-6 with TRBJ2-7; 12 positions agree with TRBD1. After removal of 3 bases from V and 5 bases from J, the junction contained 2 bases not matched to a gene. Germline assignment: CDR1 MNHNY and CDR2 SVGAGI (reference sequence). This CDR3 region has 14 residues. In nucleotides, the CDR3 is TGTGCCAGCAGTTATGGGGACAGGGGGCACGAGCAGTACGTC. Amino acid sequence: CASSYGDRGHEQYV.

CDR3 nucleotide sequence: TGTGCCAGCTCGCAGGGGGCTTGGAATCAGCCCCAGCATTTT. This gives the protein CASSQGAWNQPQHF. This rearrangement joins TRBV6-5 to TRBJ1-5; 8 positions match TRBD1. The CDR3 runs to 14 residues. Germline assignment: CDR1 MNHEY and CDR2 SVGAGI. The J segment lost 4 bases and the V segment lost 8 bases, leaving 7 bases of the junction unmatched.

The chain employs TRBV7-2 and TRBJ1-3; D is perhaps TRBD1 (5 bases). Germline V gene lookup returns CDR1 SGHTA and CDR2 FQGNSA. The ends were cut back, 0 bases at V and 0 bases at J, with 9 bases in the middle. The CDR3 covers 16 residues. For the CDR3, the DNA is TGTGCCAGCAGCTTAGCGCGGGGGGTCTCTGGAAACACCATATATTTT. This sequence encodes CASSLARGVSGNTIYF. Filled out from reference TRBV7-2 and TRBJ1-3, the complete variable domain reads GAGVSQSPSNKVTEKGKDVELRCDPISGHTALYWYRQSLGQGLEFLIYFQGNSAPDKSGLPSDRFSAERTGGSVSTLTIQRTQQEDSAVYLCASSLARGVSGNTIYFGEGSWLTVV.

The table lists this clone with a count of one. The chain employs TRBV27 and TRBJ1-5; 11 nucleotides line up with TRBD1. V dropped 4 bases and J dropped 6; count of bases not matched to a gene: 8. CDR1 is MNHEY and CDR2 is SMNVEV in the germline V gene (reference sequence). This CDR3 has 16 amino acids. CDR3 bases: TGTGCCAGCAGTTCCCTTGGGACAGGGGGAGGTCAGCCCCAGCATTTT. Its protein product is CASSSLGTGGGQPQHF.

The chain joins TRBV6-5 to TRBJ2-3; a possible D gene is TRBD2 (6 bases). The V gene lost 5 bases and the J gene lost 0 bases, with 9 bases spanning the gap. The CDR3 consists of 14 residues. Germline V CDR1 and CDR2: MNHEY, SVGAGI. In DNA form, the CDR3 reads TGTGCCAGCAGTCGGGACTCTAGCACAGATACGCAGTATTTT. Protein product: CASSRDSSTDTQYF.